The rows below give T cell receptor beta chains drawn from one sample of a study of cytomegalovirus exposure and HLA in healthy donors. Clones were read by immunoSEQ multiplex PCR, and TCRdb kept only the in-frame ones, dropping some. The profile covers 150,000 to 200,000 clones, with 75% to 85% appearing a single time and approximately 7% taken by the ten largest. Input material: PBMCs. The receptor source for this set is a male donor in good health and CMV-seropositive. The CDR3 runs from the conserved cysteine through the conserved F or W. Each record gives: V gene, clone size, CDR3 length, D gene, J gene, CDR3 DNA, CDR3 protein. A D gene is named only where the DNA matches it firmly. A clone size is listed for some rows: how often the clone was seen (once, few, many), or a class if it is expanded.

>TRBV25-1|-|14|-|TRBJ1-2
TGTGCCAGCAGTGTGGAGATAATGGACTATGGCTACACCTTC
CASSVEIMDYGYTF
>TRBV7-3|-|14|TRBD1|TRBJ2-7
TGTGCCAGCAGCCCGACCGGGACAGGATACGAGCAGTACTTC
CASSPTGTGYEQYF
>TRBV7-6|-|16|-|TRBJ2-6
TGTGCCAGCAGCTTAGTGTACAGGGCCGCGGCCAACGTCCTGACTTTC
CASSLVYRAAANVLTF
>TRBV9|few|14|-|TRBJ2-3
TGTGCCAGCAGCCGACTGGCCCCCACAGATACGCAGTATTTT
CASSRLAPTDTQYF
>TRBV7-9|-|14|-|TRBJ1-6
TGTGCCAGCAGCTTAGCCAGTGAAAATTCACCCCTCCACTTT
CASSLASENSPLHF
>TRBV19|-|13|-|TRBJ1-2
TGTGCCAGTAGTGAACAGCTTAACTATGGCTACACCTTC
CASSEQLNYGYTF
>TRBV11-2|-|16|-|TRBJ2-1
TGTGCCAGCAGCTTAGGAGGACACCTCTCCTACAATGAGCAGTTCTTC
CASSLGGHLSYNEQFF
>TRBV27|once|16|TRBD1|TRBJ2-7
TGTGCCAGCAGTTCCTTTAGGGACAGGGGATCGTACGAGCAGTACTTC
CASSSFRDRGSYEQYF
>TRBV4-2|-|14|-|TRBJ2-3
TGTGCCAGCAGCCAAGATTGGGGGCGGGATACGCAGTATTTT
CASSQDWGRDTQYF
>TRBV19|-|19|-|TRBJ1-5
TGTGCCGCAGGCCGTCTAAAAGGTTTTAGGACAGATAGCAATCAGCCCCAGCATTTT
CAAGRLKGFRTDSNQPQHF
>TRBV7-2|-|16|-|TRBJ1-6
TGTGCCAGCGAACCACATGGAGGGACCCGGGGTTCACCCCTCCACTTT
CASEPHGGTRGSPLHF
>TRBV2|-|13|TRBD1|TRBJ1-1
TGTGCCAGCAGGGGACAGGGAGGGGCTGAAGCTTTCTTT
CASRGQGGAEAFF
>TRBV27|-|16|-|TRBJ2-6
TGTGCCAGCAGTTTATCGGAGAACTCTGGGGCCAACGTCCTGACTTTC
CASSLSENSGANVLTF
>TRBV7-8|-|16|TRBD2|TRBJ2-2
TGTGCCAGCAGCTTAGGCTGGACTAGCGGGGTCGGGGAGCTGTTTTTT
CASSLGWTSGVGELFF
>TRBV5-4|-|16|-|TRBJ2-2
TGTGCCAGCAGCTCCCCGGACAGAAGGGGCACCGGGGAGCTGTTTTTT
CASSSPDRRGTGELFF